This TCR beta chain was observed in a study of cytomegalovirus exposure and HLA in healthy donors. Study conclusions and caveats: It was reported that TCR beta sequences correctly inferred the HLA-A and HLA-B alleles for most subjects.

As regards this clone: Its matching antigen is unknown.

The V segment lost 0 bases and the J segment 5 bases; nucleotides outside the gene matches: 5. The germline CDR1 and CDR2 sequences are MNHEY and SMNVEV (reference sequence). The CDR3 has 16 amino acids. PCR was performed using 60 Vbeta and 13 Jbeta primers. The table came from immunoSEQ multiplex PCR; TCRdb's copy has only in-frame clones and leaves some out. The sample lists more than 110,000 clones, around 75% occurring once. The sequence derives from a female donor in good health and CMV-seronegative. This sequence joins TRBV27 and TRBJ1-5; 9 nucleotides line up with TRBD1. Sequencing was done on a sample of PBMCs. The DNA for the CDR3 is TGTGCCAGCAGTTTATCGGACAGGGGTAAGTATCAGCCCCAGCATTTT. Amino acids: CASSLSDRGKYQPQHF.